Presented here are 13 T cell receptor beta chains from one specimen sequenced in a study of shared clonotypes between healthy human individuals. TCRdb's table, derived via immunoSEQ multiplex PCR, lists solely in-frame clones and lacks some. The table lists over a million clones, about 96% of them singletons. Sequencing was performed on naive CD4+ T cells sorted from blood. Subset noted: CD45RA+ positively selected. The receptors shown here come from a man aged 30 to 45 in good health.

On this clone: The junction shows a germline mismatch at one end, possibly a read error. The CDR3 protein is CASSPDGDGYTF. CDR3 nucleotide sequence: TGTGCTAGCAGCCCGGACGGGGATGGCTACACCTTC. The chain combines TRBV7-7 with TRBJ1-2; D uncertain. CDR1 is SSHAT, CDR2 FNYEAQ, per germline (reference sequence). This CDR3 is built from 12 residues.

The rearrangement uses TRBV19 and TRBJ2-7; D is perhaps TRBD1 or TRBD2 (5 bases each). V lost 3 bases and J lost 2, with 8 bases in between. The CDR3 consists of 13 residues. Germline-derived CDR1 and CDR2 are LNHDA and SQIVND (reference sequence). The CDR3 bases are TGTGCCAGTAGTATTCTGGGGGCCTACGAGCAGTACTTC. Protein product: CASSILGAYEQYF.

The chain links TRBV6-5 to TRBJ2-6; possibly TRBD2 for D (5 bases). The CDR3 length is 13 residues. Germline V gene lookup returns CDR1 MNHEY and CDR2 SVGAGI. V was trimmed by 8 bases and J by 3 bases, leaving 8 bases between them. CDR3 sequence (DNA): TGTGCCAGCTGGAGGTATGGGGCCAACGTCCTGACTTTC. This encodes CASWRYGANVLTF.

The gene calls are TRBV28 and TRBJ2-6; D perhaps matches TRBD2 (5 bases). Germline assignment: CDR1 MDHEN and CDR2 SYDVKM. This CDR3 spans 16 amino acids. V was shortened by 5 bases and J by 0 bases, with 11 bases between the two germline ends. The CDR3 DNA follows: TGTGCCAGCAGTCGGCTGGAGGCCTCTGGGGCCAACGTCCTGACTTTC. This encodes CASSRLEASGANVLTF.

The CDR3 loop is CASSYSGVRSYEQYF. DNA of the CDR3: TGTGCCAGCAGTTACTCTGGCGTGCGCTCCTACGAGCAGTACTTC. V is TRBV6-5 and J is TRBJ2-7; D ambiguous. Germline lookup yields CDR1 MNHEY and CDR2 SVGAGI. The CDR3 is 15 amino acids. V gave up 0 bases and J gave up 0 bases, with 9 bases separating them.

V is TRBV27 and J is TRBJ2-5, with D perhaps TRBD1 (5 bases). Deletions cut 2 bases from V and 2 bases from J, with 12 bases between. CDR1 MNHEY and CDR2 SMNVEV come from the germline V gene (reference sequence). This CDR3 has 15 residues. CDR3 amino acids: CASSLTRQSQETQYF. CDR3 DNA: TGTGCCAGCAGTTTAACGCGACAGTCACAAGAGACCCAGTACTTC.

This rearrangement joins TRBV5-1 to TRBJ2-7; D remains unclear. CDR1 and CDR2 (germline): SGHRS, YFSETQ. The CDR3 runs 14 residues. Trimming shortened V by 0 bases and J by 3 bases, and 10 bases separated the two germline ends. This CDR3 is CASSLAQHDYEQYF. Written as DNA, the CDR3 is TGCGCCAGCAGCTTGGCCCAGCACGACTACGAGCAGTACTTC.

As DNA, the CDR3 is TGCGCCAGCAGCTTGTACCCGGGAGGAGCGGTCTACGAGCAGTACTTC. Protein product: CASSLYPGGAVYEQYF. The gene calls are TRBV5-1 and TRBJ2-7; 7 bases fit TRBD2. Germline CDR1 SGHRS, CDR2 YFSETQ. J lost 3 bases, V lost 1 base, and 10 bases had no gene match. The CDR3 sequence is 16 residues long. Full variable domain (rest looked up from reference TRBV5-1 and TRBJ2-7): KAGVTQTPRYLIKTRGQQVTLSCSPISGHRSVSWYQQTPGQGLQFLFEYFSETQRNKGNFPGRFSGRQFSNSRSEMNVSTLELGDSALYLCASSLYPGGAVYEQYFGPGTRLTVT.

This clone has just one count. Other DNA sequences within the sample encode an identical CDR3. J is TRBJ2-3 and V is TRBV7-8; D unresolved. CDR1 SGHVS and CDR2 FQNEAQ come from the germline V gene. This CDR3 is 11 amino acids long. Between the trimmed V and J ends, which lost 3 bases and 3 bases, there was a span of 1 base. The CDR3 region has the DNA TGTGCCAGCAGCTTGACAGATACGCAGTATTTT. Its translation is CASSLTDTQYF. Complete variable domain (other parts from reference TRBV7-8 and TRBJ2-3): GAGVSQSPRYKVAKRGQDVALRCDPISGHVSLFWYQQALGQGPEFLTYFQNEAQLDKSGLPSDRFFAERPEGSVSTLKIQRTQQEDSAVYLCASSLTDTQYFGPGTRLTVL.

The chain couples TRBV10-3 to TRBJ2-2; D is possibly TRBD1 or TRBD2 (6 bases each). Germline loops: CDR1 ENHRY, CDR2 SYGVKD. The CDR3 has 15 residues. The germline V and J ends were trimmed by 7 bases and 0 bases, with 12 bases remaining between them. The CDR3 sequence is CAIKEGGANTGELFF. CDR3 nucleotides: TGTGCCATCAAGGAGGGGGGCGCGAACACCGGGGAGCTGTTTTTT.

The chain couples TRBV9 to TRBJ2-7; TRBD1 aligns across 7 bases. Trimming removed 4 bases from V and 0 bases from J; junction bases left unmatched: 4. The germline V gene encodes CDR1 SGDLS and CDR2 YYNGEE. This CDR3 is built from 14 residues. CDR3 sequence: CASSQGQNSYEQYF. The CDR3 nucleotides are TGTGCCAGCAGCCAGGGACAGAACTCCTACGAGCAGTACTTC.

This clone was seen only once. The rearrangement links TRBV15 to TRBJ2-5, with D unresolved. The CDR3 is 13 residues long. Germline assignment: CDR1 LNHNV and CDR2 YYDKDF (reference sequence). V lost 1 base to trimming and J lost 4 bases, with 7 bases between them. The CDR3 DNA follows: TGTGCCACCAGCAGAGGACGAATAGAGACCCAGTACTTC. This sequence encodes CATSRGRIETQYF.

The chain uses TRBV15 and TRBJ1-1; D perhaps matches TRBD1 (6 bases). CDR1 LNHNV and CDR2 YYDKDF come from the germline V gene (reference sequence). The CDR3 consists of 18 residues. V lost 0 bases and J lost 1, with 18 bases in between. As DNA, the CDR3 is TGTGCCACCAGCAGAGATAGGAGACAGGCACCTTGGAACACTGAAGCTTTCTTT. Its protein product is CATSRDRRQAPWNTEAFF.